Included here is one T cell receptor (beta chain) sequence, with context. Its antigen is not known. The data were taken from a study of cytomegalovirus exposure and HLA in healthy donors. In the study overall: Findings of an earlier analysis included roughly 110 million unique TCR beta sequences from 180 million or so T cells.

This PCR relied on a set of 60 Vbeta primers and 13 Jbeta primers. Some clones are missing from TCRdb's copy, which holds only in-frame ones; the method was immunoSEQ multiplex PCR. The sample has approximately 100,000 clones; about 81% are singletons. Overall study results and limits: According to the study, 150 to 200 TCR beta chains were cytomegalovirus-associated. Researchers reported from a later analysis that most CMV-associated TCR beta chains appeared HLA-restricted. In a later analysis, TCR association rates varied by HLA locus: DRB1 most, HLA-C fewest.

CDR1 and CDR2 from the germline V gene are LGHNA and YSLEER. This CDR3 spans 13 amino acids. Losses at the gene ends were 8 bases for V and 3 bases for J; bases not matched to a gene: 4. Sequencing input: PBMCs. This TCR was recovered from a man in his forties in good health and CMV-seronegative. The chain employs TRBV4-3 and TRBJ1-1; 9 positions match TRBD1. CDR3 sequence (DNA): TGCGCCAGCCGGGGACAGGGTGACACTGAAGCTTTCTTT. This codes for CASRGQGDTEAFF.